Following are 18 T cell receptor beta chains from one sample sequenced in a study of CD8 T cells in ankylosing spondylitis. TCRdb redid the calling of the 5' RACE reads with MiXCR, one entry per CDR3 protein. The sample contains over 100,000 distinct CDR3 sequences, around 7% of which appear only once. Source material: blood, either unsorted or a sorted T cell fraction (not recorded which). Every receptor here comes from a male donor with ankylosing spondylitis or in good health (not recorded which).

This clonotype was seen at least ten times. V gene TRBV20-1 combines with J gene TRBJ2-7; 10 bases are shared with TRBD2. Germline lookup yields CDR1 DFQATT and CDR2 SNEGSKA (reference sequence). The CDR3 totals 14 residues. After removal of 4 bases from V and 0 bases from J, the junction contained 3 bases not matched to a gene. The CDR3 bases are TGCAGTGCTATCGGACTAGCGGACTCCTACGAGCAGTACTTC. This sequence encodes CSAIGLADSYEQYF.

The sample holds many counts of this clonotype. The chain carries TRBV28 and TRBJ2-4; 8 bases are a match to TRBD1. CDR1 is MDHEN, CDR2 SYDVKM, per germline. V was clipped by 6 bases and J by 7 bases; unmatched bases: 11. The CDR3 spans 15 residues. The CDR3 loop is CASSPDRGLRNIQYF. The CDR3 DNA sequence: TGTGCCAGCAGCCCTGACAGGGGTCTCCGGAACATTCAGTACTTC.

This clonotype was seen many times. The chain recombines TRBV5-6 with TRBJ2-3, with D perhaps TRBD2 (5 bases). The length of the CDR3 is 14 residues. Germline lookup yields CDR1 SGHDT and CDR2 YYEEEE. Trimming took 1 base from V and 4 from J, leaving 10 bases between them. The CDR3 protein is CASSLSWEPDTQYF. CDR3 nucleotides: TGTGCCAGCAGCTTGAGCTGGGAGCCAGATACGCAGTATTTT.

This clonotype was observed a few times. The chain links TRBV29-1 to TRBJ1-2; 10 nucleotides match TRBD1. This CDR3 is built from 14 residues. After removal of 0 bases from V and 6 bases from J, the junction contained 4 bases not matched to a gene. CDR1 and CDR2 (germline): SQVTM, ANQGSEA. The CDR3 sequence: CSVEEPGQGDGYTF. The CDR3 DNA is TGCAGCGTTGAAGAGCCTGGACAGGGGGATGGCTACACCTTC.

This clonotype was counted many times. The V gene is TRBV25-1, the J gene TRBJ2-5; TRBD1 agrees at 7 bases. This CDR3 has 14 residues. Germline V gene lookup returns CDR1 MGHDK and CDR2 SYGVNS. Losses at the gene ends were 3 bases for V and 2 bases for J; bases not matched to a gene: 3. CDR3 DNA: TGTGCCAGCAGTGAGGCCAGGGGGCAAGAGACCCAGTACTTC. It is translated as CASSEARGQETQYF.

This clonotype was seen many times. The J gene is TRBJ1-1, the V gene TRBV20-1; TRBD1 matches at 9 bases. Germline-derived CDR1 and CDR2 are DFQATT and SNEGSKA (reference sequence). The CDR3 spans 12 residues. V lost 6 bases and J lost 5; bases outside the gene matches: 4. The CDR3 DNA sequence: TGCAGTGCACCGGGACAGGGAACTGAAGCTTTCTTT. This sequence encodes CSAPGQGTEAFF.

The sample holds a few counts of this clonotype. Here the CDR3 reads CSALTAFNEKLFF. The CDR3 DNA reads as TGCAGCGCCTTGACAGCCTTTAATGAAAAACTGTTTTTT. The chain combines TRBV29-1 with TRBJ1-4; weak D call: TRBD1 (5 bases). The CDR3 runs 13 residues. The V end lost 7 bases, the J end lost 4 bases, and 13 bases lay between the germline ends. CDR1 and CDR2 (germline): SQVTM, ANQGSEA.

The sample holds many counts of this clonotype. The rearrangement links TRBV29-1 to TRBJ2-2; 9 positions agree with TRBD1. Per the germline V gene, CDR1 is SQVTM and CDR2 is ANQGSEA. V gave up 4 bases and J gave up 4 bases; unmatched junction bases: 7. The CDR3 has 15 amino acids. CDR3 sequence reads: CSVGRQGVGTGELFF. The CDR3 DNA reads TGCAGCGTTGGGCGACAGGGGGTAGGCACCGGGGAGCTGTTTTTT.

Concerning this clonotype itself: The junction and the germline gene differ at one end; a read error may be behind it. The rearrangement uses TRBV5-1 and TRBJ2-7, with TRBD2 matching over 14 bases. Germline values: CDR1 SGHRS, CDR2 YFSETQ. The CDR3 sequence is 14 residues long. This CDR3 is CASSRGLAGVDSVF. CDR3 coding DNA: TGCGCCAGCAGCCGGGGACTAGCGGGAGTAGACTCGGTCTTC.

This clonotype has a count of ten or more. V usage is TRBV5-1 and J usage is TRBJ1-1; D is ambiguous. The CDR3 extends over 14 amino acids. The germline V gene has CDR1 SGHRS and CDR2 YFSETQ. Between the trimmed V and J ends, which lost 5 bases and 0 bases, there was a span of 11 bases. The CDR3 coding sequence is TGCGCCAGCAGTTCCGGGATCATGAACACTGAAGCTTTCTTT. Translation: CASSSGIMNTEAFF. The whole variable domain, remainder taken from reference TRBV5-1 and TRBJ1-1, is KAGVTQTPRYLIKTRGQQVTLSCSPISGHRSVSWYQQTPGQGLQFLFEYFSETQRNKGNFPGRFSGRQFSNSRSEMNVSTLELGDSALYLCASSSGIMNTEAFFGQGTRLTVV.

This clonotype was seen many times. This chain links TRBV12-3 or TRBV12-4 with TRBJ2-7; D gene ambiguous. The V and J ends lost 1 base and 4 bases respectively, with 2 bases between them. The CDR3 spans 11 residues. The CDR3 sequence: CASSLVYEQYF. The CDR3 nucleotides are TGTGCCAGCAGTTTAGTTTACGAGCAGTACTTC.

The sample holds many counts of this clonotype. The genes are TRBV20-1 and TRBJ2-7, with D hard to call. V was pared by 7 bases and J by 3 bases, with 16 bases between. This CDR3 has 13 residues. Germline V gene sequence: CDR1 DFQATT, CDR2 SNEGSKA (reference sequence). The CDR3 nucleotides are TGCAGTGGGGCAGCACAGTCGTTCTACGAGCAGTACTTC. Its protein product is CSGAAQSFYEQYF.

This clonotype was counted many times. This chain uses TRBV20-1 with TRBJ2-7; 11 bases align to TRBD1. Germline V gives CDR1 DFQATT, CDR2 SNEGSKA (reference sequence). The CDR3 totals 14 residues. The V gene end was trimmed by 5 bases and the J gene end by 1 base; junction bases not matched to a gene: 4. The DNA for the CDR3 is TGCAGTGCTGGGGGACAGGGGGAATCCTACGAGCAGTACTTC. Residues: CSAGGQGESYEQYF.

This clonotype was found many times. The chain links TRBV15 to TRBJ1-2, with D unclear. Germline lookup yields CDR1 LNHNV and CDR2 YYDKDF (reference sequence). The CDR3 is 15 amino acids. With 0 bases removed from V and 6 bases from J, the gap between germline ends came to 14 bases. The CDR3 is CATSRDTSGYNGYTF. The CDR3 region has the DNA TGTGCCACCAGCAGAGATACATCGGGGTATAATGGCTACACCTTC.

This clonotype was counted many times. The chain combines TRBV5-1 with TRBJ1-1; D is possibly TRBD1 (6 bases). V lost 0 bases and J lost 6, with 15 bases in between. The CDR3 sequence is 15 residues long. Looked up from germline, CDR1 is SGHRS and CDR2 is YFSETQ. This chain's CDR3 is CASSLVPGAKAEAFF. DNA of the CDR3: TGCGCCAGCAGCTTGGTGCCGGGGGCAAAGGCTGAAGCTTTCTTT. The full variable domain, with the rest looked up from reference TRBV5-1 and TRBJ1-1, is KAGVTQTPRYLIKTRGQQVTLSCSPISGHRSVSWYQQTPGQGLQFLFEYFSETQRNKGNFPGRFSGRQFSNSRSEMNVSTLELGDSALYLCASSLVPGAKAEAFFGQGTRLTVV.

This clonotype was found many times. This chain uses TRBV14 with TRBJ2-1; 13 bases map to TRBD2. The CDR3 has 18 amino acids. Germline CDR1 SGHDN, CDR2 FVKESK. V was clipped by 5 bases and J by 8 bases; unmatched bases: 15. CDR3 loop: CASSKLAGGRHGVHEQFF. Written as DNA, the CDR3 is TGTGCCAGCAGCAAACTAGCGGGAGGGCGCCACGGTGTACATGAGCAGTTCTTC.

This clonotype has just a few counts. This sequence joins TRBV27 and TRBJ2-7; TRBD2 agrees at 11 bases. V dropped 5 bases and J dropped 4; count of bases not matched to a gene: 7. The CDR3 is 15 amino acids. Germline CDR1 is MNHEY and CDR2 is SMNVEV (reference sequence). The CDR3 sequence: CASSVSGRAGYEQYF. In DNA, the CDR3 is TGTGCCAGCAGTGTTAGCGGGAGGGCCGGGTACGAGCAGTACTTC.

This clonotype was detected many times. V gene TRBV11-3 combines with J gene TRBJ2-1; 7 nucleotides line up with TRBD1. Trimming removed 5 bases from V and 0 bases from J; junction bases left unmatched: 4. Per germline, CDR1 SGHNT and CDR2 YENEEA. The CDR3 extends over 15 amino acids. CDR3 residues: CASSPDRSSYNEQFF. The DNA for the CDR3 is TGTGCCAGCAGCCCGGACAGGAGCTCCTACAATGAGCAGTTCTTC.